This T cell receptor beta chain was captured by sequencing in a study of stem cell transplantation in POMP-related autoinflammatory disease. Study as a whole: Pre-transplant patients had naive-skewed CD4+ T cells and few CD8+ T cells. General study results and limits: A trend toward lower repertoire diversity and greater clonality appeared in every analyzed T-cell subset of PRAID patients. In PRAID patients, the number of distinct TRB V-J gene pairings was restricted.

The CDR3 is made up of 17 amino acids. V was pared by 0 bases and J by 2 bases, with 8 bases of the junction left unmatched. Prominent immunodeficiency with autoinflammation defined PRAID. About this clone: Its antigen is unknown.

Assay used: immunoSEQ multiplex PCR; TCRdb lists only in-frame clones, some missing. The repertoire has about 68,000 clones, approximately 90% of them found once; the top ten carry about 0.69%. The chain uses TRBV5-3 and TRBJ2-3; 8 bases align to TRBD2. TRBV5-3 belongs to the ORF category, with a function that is uncertain. The receptor comes from a human patient with POMP-related autoinflammation and immune dysregulation (PRAID). Some T cells may possibly be graft donor cells. Sequenced material: CD4+ T cells from PBMCs, taken after stem cell transplantation. The CDR3 sequence: CARSLVGLVHVTDTQYF. DNA of the CDR3: TGTGCCAGAAGCTTGGTGGGACTAGTTCATGTCACAGATACGCAGTATTTT.